This passage covers 30 T cell receptor beta chains from one sample sequenced in a study of blood T cells in healthy people across ages. Combining a sample-barcoded 5' primer with a J-beta primer mix, a second PCR ran for about 6 to 11 cycles. TCRdb re-analysed the 5' RACE reads in MiXCR, keeping a single row per CDR3 protein. The table lists approximately 900,000 distinct CDR3 sequences, roughly 43% of them singletons. What was sequenced was blood. These TCRs come from a young man in good health.

For the CDR3, the DNA is TGTGCCAGCAGCCTTAAGCCGGGACTGGTAAAAAACAATGAGCAGTTCTTC. It codes for CASSLKPGLVKNNEQFF. The chain recombines TRBV7-2 with TRBJ2-1, with D possibly matching TRBD2 (6 bases). Looked up from germline, CDR1 is SGHTA and CDR2 is FQGNSA. V was clipped by 5 bases and J by 5 bases, with 22 bases between them. CDR3 size: 17 residues. The full variable domain, in which reference TRBV7-2 and TRBJ2-1 provide the parts outside the CDR3, is GAGVSQSPSNKVTEKGKDVELRCDPISGHTALYWYRQSLGQGLEFLIYFQGNSAPDKSGLPSDRFSAERTGGSVSTLTIQRTQQEDSAVYLCASSLKPGLVKNNEQFFGPGTRLTVL.

J is TRBJ2-5 and V is TRBV4-1; no definite D call. Looked up from germline, CDR1 is MGHRA and CDR2 is YSYEKL. CDR3 length: 13 amino acids. The V end lost 10 bases, the J end lost 3 bases, and 15 bases lay between the germline ends. The CDR3 bases are TGCGCCAACCTCGTCATGGGAAAAGAGACCCAGTACTTC. It specifies CANLVMGKETQYF.

The CDR3, as DNA: TGTGCCAGCAGAGCCGACGAGATTAGCAATCAGCCCCAGCATTTT. Amino acid sequence: CASRADEISNQPQHF. This chain uses TRBV12-3 or TRBV12-4 with TRBJ1-5, with no clear D. The CDR3 spans 15 residues. Trimming took off 6 bases at V and 0 bases at J, with 12 bases between the two ends.

This clonotype has a handful of counts. CDR3 protein: CASSQEAEAETQYF. The CDR3 DNA reads as TGCGCCAGCAGCCAAGAAGCAGAAGCAGAGACCCAGTACTTC. The chain couples TRBV4-3 to TRBJ2-5, with D hard to call. CDR3 length equals 14 residues. Germline V gene lookup returns CDR1 LGHNA and CDR2 YSLEER. V was cut by 0 bases and J by 4 bases, with 9 bases left in between.

The gene calls are TRBV29-1 and TRBJ1-4; the match to TRBD1 covers 7 bases. The length of the CDR3 is 13 residues. In germline, CDR1 is SQVTM, CDR2 ANQGSEA. V shed 8 bases and J 8 bases; nucleotides not matched to a gene: 11. In nucleotides, the CDR3 is TGCAGCTTTGCGACAGGGATAAGGGAAAAACTGTTTTTT. This sequence encodes CSFATGIREKLFF.

The gene calls are TRBV24-1 and TRBJ2-7; D not resolved. Gene TRBJ2-4 matches the end of the DNA better, so the J call may be wrong. Germline V gene lookup returns CDR1 KGHDR and CDR2 SFDVKD. The CDR3 covers 16 residues. CDR3 in DNA: TGTGCCACCTCCCCGGGCCCAGGAGTGGGTAGAAACATTCAGTACTTC. Translated, it gives CATSPGPGVGRNIQYF.

This clonotype was seen only a few times. CDR3 bases: TGCGCCAGCAGCCAATTCCGGGAACTAAGGTTGGTCTACAATGAGCAGTTCTTC. The encoded protein is CASSQFRELRLVYNEQFF. The chain joins TRBV4-3 to TRBJ2-1, with D possibly TRBD2 on 5 matching bases. The V and J ends lost 2 bases and 3 bases respectively, with 20 bases between them. Germline values: CDR1 LGHNA, CDR2 YSLEER. The CDR3 loop spans 18 amino acids.

This sequence joins TRBV2 and TRBJ2-5; weak D call: TRBD1 (6 bases). In germline, CDR1 is SNHLY, CDR2 FYNNEI. V was pared by 5 bases and J by 4 bases, with 11 bases between. This CDR3 spans 13 amino acids. The CDR3: CASSLGTTETQYF. The CDR3, as DNA: TGTGCCAGCAGTCTGGGGACAACAGAGACCCAGTACTTC.

J is TRBJ1-2 and V is TRBV27, with 7 bases aligning to TRBD1. This CDR3 is 14 amino acids long. The V segment lost 4 bases and the J segment 2 bases; nucleotides outside the gene matches: 4. Germline V CDR1 and CDR2: MNHEY, SMNVEV (reference sequence). CDR3 loop: CASSYRGVNYGYTF. The CDR3 coding sequence is TGTGCCAGCAGTTACAGGGGCGTCAACTATGGCTACACCTTC.

The chain has TRBV20-1 and TRBJ1-2, with D hard to call. Per germline, CDR1 DFQATT and CDR2 SNEGSKA (reference sequence). The germline V and J ends were trimmed by 6 bases and 4 bases, with 9 bases remaining between them. CDR3 length: 11 residues. CDR3 loop: CSAPRSYGYTF. In nucleotides, the CDR3 is TGCAGTGCCCCCCGTTCCTATGGCTACACCTTC.

Points on this clonotype: The junction departs from germline at one end; a sequencing error may be responsible. This chain links TRBV12-3 or TRBV12-4 with TRBJ2-3, with a tentative D call TRBD2 (5 bases). CDR3 length: 13 residues. CDR3 coding DNA: TGTGCCTGCAGCCGGGGTATGGCAGATACGCAGTATTTT. It translates to CACSRGMADTQYF.

This clonotype has only a few counts. The rearrangement uses TRBV6-5 and TRBJ2-5, with D unresolved. This CDR3 region has 11 residues. Germline CDR1 and CDR2: MNHEY and SVGAGI. Trimming cost V 6 bases and J 5 bases, with 7 bases left between them. Written as DNA, the CDR3 is TGTGCCAGCAGATCTATCGAGACCCAGTACTTC. Encoded protein: CASRSIETQYF.

About this clonotype: This may come from a read error, since a much larger clone is one base off. The gene calls are TRBV2 and TRBJ1-2; D gene ambiguous. V was trimmed by 4 bases and J by 8 bases, leaving 14 bases between them. Germline assignment: CDR1 SNHLY and CDR2 FYNNEI. This CDR3 is built from 13 residues. Here the CDR3 DNA reads TGTGCCAGCAGTGGAGTAGAAAATCGGGGCTACACCTTC. This translates into CASSGVENRGYTF.

This clonotype turned up a few times. The CDR3 coding sequence is TGTGCCAGCAGTTTAAGGCACCAGCCCCAGCATTTT. Translation gives CASSLRHQPQHF. The J gene is TRBJ1-5, the V gene TRBV28; D gene uncertain. From germline, CDR1 is MDHEN and CDR2 SYDVKM. Trimming left V 2 bases short and J 7 bases short, with 6 bases between. The CDR3 spans 12 residues. The variable domain in full, with the rest retrieved from reference TRBV28 and TRBJ1-5, is DVKVTQSSRYLVKRTGEKVFLECVQDMDHENMFWYRQDPGLGLRLIYFSYDVKMKEKGDIPEGYSVSREKKERFSLILESASTNQTSMYLCASSLRHQPQHFGDGTRLSIL.

The chain couples TRBV4-2 to TRBJ2-3; maybe TRBD1 (6 bases). There are 15 residues in the CDR3. Trimming took 0 bases from V and 4 from J, leaving 11 bases between them. Germline CDR1 LGHNA, CDR2 YNFKEQ. The CDR3 region is CASSQDLKGADTQYF. CDR3 sequence (DNA): TGTGCCAGCAGCCAAGATCTTAAGGGGGCAGATACGCAGTATTTT.

The V call is TRBV11-2, the J call TRBJ2-7; D remains ambiguous. The CDR3 consists of 13 residues. V gave up 7 bases and J gave up 2 bases, with 12 bases separating them. The germline V gene encodes CDR1 SGHAT and CDR2 FQNNGV. CDR3 nucleotides: TGTGCCAGCAATTCGGGCAGTACCTACGAGCAGTACTTC. This gives the protein CASNSGSTYEQYF.

The chain is built from TRBV20-1 and TRBJ2-3, with TRBD1 matching over 7 bases. V gave up 4 bases and J gave up 6 bases; unmatched junction bases: 10. The CDR3 totals 14 residues. The germline V gene has CDR1 DFQATT and CDR2 SNEGSKA (reference sequence). CDR3 protein: CSANFRQGRDTQYF. CDR3 DNA sequence: TGCAGTGCTAACTTCCGACAGGGACGTGATACGCAGTATTTT.

The chain uses TRBV7-8 and TRBJ1-6, with 9 bases matching TRBD1. Trimming took 6 bases from V and 11 from J; bases not matched to a gene: 14. The CDR3 extends over 16 amino acids. The germline V gene encodes CDR1 SGHVS and CDR2 FQNEAQ. The CDR3 bases are TGTGCCAGCAGACTTGGGACAGGGATAGCGGCGACACCCCTCCACTTT. Its protein product is CASRLGTGIAATPLHF.

The chain is built from TRBV7-2 and TRBJ2-3, with TRBD1 matching 8 bases. J gave up 10 bases and V 5 bases, and 14 bases lay outside the gene matches. The CDR3 runs to 15 residues. In germline, CDR1 is SGHTA, CDR2 FQGNSA. This CDR3 reads CASSVTGDGTFPQYF. The CDR3 region has the DNA TGTGCCAGCAGCGTGACAGGGGACGGCACGTTCCCGCAGTATTTT.

This clonotype has ten or more counts. The chain uses TRBV6-2 or TRBV6-3 and TRBJ2-1; D possibly matches TRBD1 or TRBD2 (5 bases each). CDR3 length equals 16 residues. V lost 7 bases to trimming and J lost 8 bases, with 24 bases between them. Germline-derived CDR1 and CDR2 are MNHEY and SVGEGT. CDR3 protein: CASTQERGTGTDEQFF. CDR3 DNA: TGTGCCAGCACCCAAGAGCGTGGGACGGGCACGGATGAGCAGTTCTTC.

The chain has TRBV15 and TRBJ2-7; TRBD2 might be the D (6 bases). The CDR3 runs 14 residues. V lost 1 base and J 2 bases, leaving 9 bases between the germline ends. Germline lookup yields CDR1 LNHNV and CDR2 YYDKDF (reference sequence). Here the CDR3 reads CATSRAGGTYEQYF. CDR3 sequence (DNA): TGTGCCACCAGCAGAGCTGGGGGGACCTACGAGCAGTACTTC.

This clonotype was observed a single time. V gene TRBV30 combines with J gene TRBJ2-3, with 10 bases that match TRBD2. This CDR3 contains 15 residues. CDR1 GTSNPN and CDR2 SVGIG come from the germline V gene (reference sequence). J gave up 3 bases and V 8 bases, and 11 bases lay outside the gene matches. The CDR3 sequence is CARGTGTSETDTQYF. CDR3 sequence (DNA): TGTGCCCGGGGAACCGGGACTAGCGAGACAGATACGCAGTATTTT.

The chain carries TRBV5-1 and TRBJ2-2, with D unclear. The V gene lost 4 bases and the J gene lost 1 base, with 14 bases spanning the gap. This CDR3 spans 16 amino acids. Germline V gene lookup returns CDR1 SGHRS and CDR2 YFSETQ. The CDR3 reads CASSPELHMNTGELFF. The DNA for the CDR3 is TGCGCCAGCAGCCCAGAGTTACACATGAACACCGGGGAGCTGTTTTTT.

V is TRBV7-2 and J is TRBJ2-3, with 9 bases fitting TRBD2. The CDR3 is made up of 14 amino acids. Per germline, CDR1 SGHTA and CDR2 FQGNSA. Losses at the gene ends were 5 bases for V and 5 bases for J; bases not matched to a gene: 5. CDR3 sequence (DNA): TGTGCCAGCAGCACCGCGGGGGGGAAAGATACGCAGTATTTT. This gives the protein CASSTAGGKDTQYF. The complete variable domain, with remaining parts taken from reference TRBV7-2 and TRBJ2-3, reads GAGVSQSPSNKVTEKGKDVELRCDPISGHTALYWYRQSLGQGLEFLIYFQGNSAPDKSGLPSDRFSAERTGGSVSTLTIQRTQQEDSAVYLCASSTAGGKDTQYFGPGTRLTVL.

This clonotype was seen repeatedly, ten times or more. V and J are TRBV29-1 and TRBJ1-1; 9 nucleotides align to TRBD1. The ends lost 4 bases at V and 5 bases at J; junction bases unmatched: 17. Looked up from germline, CDR1 is SQVTM and CDR2 is ANQGSEA. This CDR3 comprises 17 residues. Here the CDR3 DNA reads TGCAGCGTTGCCTCCCCCCGAACAGGGGGCTCTTGGACTGAAGCTTTCTTT. The encoded protein is CSVASPRTGGSWTEAFF.

The chain combines TRBV20-1 with TRBJ1-2; possibly TRBD1 for D (6 bases). The CDR3 is 11 amino acids. Germline CDR1 reads DFQATT; CDR2 reads SNEGSKA (reference sequence). The V and J ends lost 6 bases and 3 bases respectively, with 8 bases between them. The CDR3 protein is CSAWTDYGYTF. CDR3 DNA sequence: TGCAGTGCCTGGACAGACTATGGCTACACCTTC.

This clonotype was observed a few times. The chain uses TRBV10-3 and TRBJ1-6, with D unclear. The germline V gene encodes CDR1 ENHRY and CDR2 SYGVKD. This CDR3 is built from 16 residues. The V end was cut by 6 bases, the J end by 3 bases, with 15 bases between. CDR3 DNA sequence: TGTGCCATCAGGGGCCAGTCCTCCCTCTATAATTCACCCCTCCACTTT. Its translation: CAIRGQSSLYNSPLHF.

The chain links TRBV5-1 to TRBJ2-5; TRBD2 aligns across 10 bases. CDR1 is SGHRS, CDR2 YFSETQ, per germline. V shed 4 bases and J 2 bases; nucleotides not matched to a gene: 8. The CDR3 has 16 residues. The CDR3 sequence: CASSPPVAGGQETQYF. CDR3 nucleotide sequence: TGCGCCAGCAGCCCACCGGTAGCGGGGGGACAAGAGACCCAGTACTTC.

This clonotype was seen only a few times. The genes are TRBV7-2 and TRBJ2-6, with no clear D. From germline, CDR1 is SGHTA and CDR2 FQGNSA. With 5 bases removed from V and 0 bases from J, the gap between germline ends came to 8 bases. This CDR3 is built from 15 residues. The CDR3 bases are TGTGCCAGCAGCACCTACAGCTCTGGGGCCAACGTCCTGACTTTC. This gives the protein CASSTYSSGANVLTF.

This clonotype has just a few counts. The J gene is TRBJ2-7, the V gene TRBV4-1, with D tentatively TRBD2 (5 bases). The CDR3 has 15 residues. Germline V gene data show CDR1 as MGHRA and CDR2 as YSYEKL. V was trimmed by 1 base and J by 2 bases, leaving 12 bases between them. The CDR3 DNA is TGCGCCAGCAGCCAAGGGGCGGGCACCACCTACGAGCAGTACTTC. Protein: CASSQGAGTTYEQYF.